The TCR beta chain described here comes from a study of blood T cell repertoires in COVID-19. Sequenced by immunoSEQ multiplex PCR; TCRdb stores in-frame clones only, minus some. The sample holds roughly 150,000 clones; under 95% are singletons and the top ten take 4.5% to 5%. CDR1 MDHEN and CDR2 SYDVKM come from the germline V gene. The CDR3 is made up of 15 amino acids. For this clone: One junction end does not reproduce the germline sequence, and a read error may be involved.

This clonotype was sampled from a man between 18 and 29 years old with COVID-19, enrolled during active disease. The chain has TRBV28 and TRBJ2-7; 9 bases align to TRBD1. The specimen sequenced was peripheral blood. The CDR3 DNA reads TGTGCCACCAGTAGAGGGGACAGGGTGGGCCACGAGCAGTACTTC. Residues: CATSRGDRVGHEQYF.